These 25 T cell receptor beta chains were all obtained from the same sample, sequenced in a study of neurological immune-mediated disorders. TCRdb re-called the 5' RACE reads through MiXCR, storing one row per CDR3 protein. The sample has about 55,000 distinct CDR3 sequences, 4% seen once. Sequenced input: CD4+ T cells from blood. The source is a woman aged 35 to 49 with multiple sclerosis.

This clonotype has a count of ten or more. This chain uses TRBV3-1 with TRBJ2-1, with 12 positions matching TRBD2. Germline assignment: CDR1 LGHDT and CDR2 YNNKEL (reference sequence). The CDR3 covers 17 residues. Trimming at V came to 4 bases and at J to 3 bases, leaving 7 bases not matched to a gene. CDR3 DNA: TGTGCCAGCAGCCCCTATACTAGCGGGGGGATCTACAATGAGCAGTTCTTC. As protein: CASSPYTSGGIYNEQFF.

This clonotype has ten or more counts. This chain uses TRBV21-1 with TRBJ2-7; the table's D gene call, TRBD2, was not cross checked with the DNA. TRBV21-1 is given as a pseudogene. The CDR3 loop spans 19 amino acids. The CDR3 sequence: CASSFPFLAGGPRSYEQYF. The CDR3 DNA reads as TGTGCCAGCAGCTTCCCATTCTTAGCGGGGGGGCCCCGATCCTACGAGCAGTACTTC.

This clonotype was detected ten times or more. V gene TRBV5-1 combines with J gene TRBJ1-1; D is perhaps TRBD1 (6 bases). The CDR3 runs to 14 residues. In germline, CDR1 is SGHRS, CDR2 YFSETQ. Trimming took 2 bases from V and 5 from J, leaving 13 bases between them. The CDR3 bases are TGCGCCAGCAGCTTCGGGGGCGGATCGACTGAAGCTTTCTTT. This codes for CASSFGGGSTEAFF. Based on the CDR3 plus reference TRBV5-1 and TRBJ1-1, the full variable domain is KAGVTQTPRYLIKTRGQQVTLSCSPISGHRSVSWYQQTPGQGLQFLFEYFSETQRNKGNFPGRFSGRQFSNSRSEMNVSTLELGDSALYLCASSFGGGSTEAFFGQGTRLTVV.

This clonotype was seen many times. This sequence joins TRBV12-2 and TRBJ1-1; TRBD1 is taken as the D call from the table, unchecked against the DNA. TRBV12-2 counts as a pseudogene. The CDR3 loop spans 16 amino acids. The CDR3 spells CASLHHNGRGDTEAFF. CDR3 nucleotide sequence: TGTGCAAGTCTCCACCACAACGGCAGGGGCGACACTGAAGCTTTCTTT.

The sample holds many counts of this clonotype. The chain is built from TRBV20-1 and TRBJ2-4; 7 bases match TRBD1. The V and J ends lost 5 bases and 7 bases, in that order; junction bases with no gene match: 8. The CDR3 is 13 residues long. The germline gives CDR1 DFQATT, CDR2 SNEGSKA (reference sequence). In nucleotides, the CDR3 is TGCAGTGCTGAGGACAGGTTCGGGAACATTCAGTACTTC. This codes for CSAEDRFGNIQYF.

This clonotype was observed at least ten times. This rearrangement joins TRBV18 to TRBJ2-2; TRBD1 aligns across 9 bases. Per the germline V gene, CDR1 is KGHSH and CDR2 is LQKENI. There are 16 residues in the CDR3. The V gene end was trimmed by 1 base and the J gene end by 2 bases; junction bases not matched to a gene: 2. CDR3 nucleotides: TGTGCCAGCTCACCACAGACAGGGGGTAACACCGGGGAGCTGTTTTTT. This codes for CASSPQTGGNTGELFF.

This clonotype was detected ten times or more. The chain carries TRBV20-1 and TRBJ2-1; 7 bases map to TRBD1. This CDR3 has 12 residues. Germline trimming cut 4 bases from V and 9 bases from J; bases unmatched to any gene: 6. Germline CDR1 reads DFQATT; CDR2 reads SNEGSKA (reference sequence). CDR3 amino acids: CSAIGTVTEQFF. CDR3 DNA: TGCAGTGCTATTGGGACAGTTACTGAGCAGTTCTTC.

This clonotype has ten or more counts. This chain uses TRBV18 with TRBJ2-1; perhaps TRBD2 as D (5 bases). Trimming pared 5 bases from V and 8 bases from J, leaving 10 bases between. Germline assignment: CDR1 KGHSH and CDR2 LQKENI. This CDR3 spans 12 amino acids. CDR3 in amino acids: CASSITRDEQFF. The CDR3 nucleotides are TGTGCCAGCTCAATTACTAGGGATGAGCAGTTCTTC. Together with reference TRBV18 and TRBJ2-1, the CDR3 gives the full variable domain: NAGVMQNPRHLVRRRGQEARLRCSPMKGHSHVYWYRQLPEEGLKFMVYLQKENIIDESGMPKERFSAEFPKEGPSILRIQQVVRGDSAAYFCASSITRDEQFFGPGTRLTVL.

This clonotype was seen at least ten times. The chain joins TRBV3-1 to TRBJ1-4; D is uncertain. Trimming removed 0 bases from V and 0 bases from J, with 5 bases in between. Looked up from germline, CDR1 is LGHDT and CDR2 is YNNKEL (reference sequence). The CDR3 is 15 amino acids. The CDR3 loop reads CASSQEVATNEKLFF. CDR3 in DNA: TGTGCCAGCAGCCAAGAGGTTGCAACTAATGAAAAACTGTTTTTT.

This clonotype showed up many times. V gene TRBV5-1 combines with J gene TRBJ1-2, with TRBD1 as a possible D gene (6 bases). The V gene's germline CDR1 is SGHRS and CDR2 YFSETQ. The ends were cut back, 0 bases at V and 4 bases at J, with 10 bases in the middle. This CDR3 spans 14 amino acids. CDR3 nucleotides: TGCGCCAGCAGCTTGGGCAAGGACAGCTATGGCTACACCTTC. It translates to CASSLGKDSYGYTF.

This clonotype came up many times. The gene calls are TRBV27 and TRBJ2-7; perhaps TRBD1 as D (5 bases). CDR1 and CDR2 from the germline V gene are MNHEY and SMNVEV (reference sequence). Trimming left V 2 bases short and J 5 bases short, with 22 bases between. CDR3 size: 17 residues. CDR3 amino acids: CASSLNRQTPEVHEQYF. The CDR3 region has the DNA TGTGCCAGCAGTTTAAATCGACAGACCCCCGAGGTCCACGAGCAGTACTTC.

Many counts were recorded for this clonotype. V and J are TRBV5-1 and TRBJ2-5, with 7 bases that match TRBD1. Germline lookup yields CDR1 SGHRS and CDR2 YFSETQ. V shed 3 bases, J shed 3 bases, and the junction held 5 bases outside the gene matches. The CDR3 sequence is 14 residues long. CDR3 sequence: CASSWTGTEETQYF. DNA for the CDR3: TGCGCCAGCAGCTGGACCGGGACAGAAGAGACCCAGTACTTC.

This clonotype has a count of ten or more. This sequence joins TRBV4-2 and TRBJ2-5; possible D gene TRBD2, 7 bases. This CDR3 has 14 amino acids. Germline CDR1 and CDR2: LGHNA and YNFKEQ. V was trimmed by 0 bases and J by 5 bases, leaving 10 bases between them. The CDR3 bases are TGTGCCAGCAGCCAAGAGGGGGGGCAGGAGACCCAGTACTTC. It encodes CASSQEGGQETQYF.

This clonotype appeared many times. The V call is TRBV29-1, the J call TRBJ2-3; possibly TRBD2 for D (5 bases). Germline assignment: CDR1 SQVTM and CDR2 ANQGSEA. The CDR3 runs 15 residues. Trimming cost V 1 base and J 0 bases, with 11 bases left between them. The CDR3 here is CSVEGLPGSTDTQYF. The CDR3 DNA reads TGCAGCGTTGAAGGTCTCCCGGGAAGCACAGATACGCAGTATTTT.

The chain combines TRBV18 with TRBJ1-3; D is undetermined. Per germline, CDR1 KGHSH and CDR2 LQKENI. The CDR3 covers 15 residues. V lost 3 bases, J lost 1 base, and 10 bases lay in between. CDR3 amino acids: CASSPDRASGNTIYF. As DNA, the CDR3 is TGTGCCAGCTCACCGGACCGTGCGTCTGGAAACACCATATATTTT.

The table lists this clonotype with many counts. The chain has TRBV11-2 and TRBJ2-1; D gene unclear. CDR3 length: 12 residues. The V gene lost 1 base and the J gene lost 9 bases, with 7 bases spanning the gap. Germline V gives CDR1 SGHAT, CDR2 FQNNGV. The CDR3 DNA follows: TGTGCCAGCAGCTTAGTTAGGACTGAGCAGTTCTTC. Its translation is CASSLVRTEQFF. Variable domain in full (rest from reference TRBV11-2 and TRBJ2-1): EAGVAQSPRYKIIEKRQSVAFWCNPISGHATLYWYQQILGQGPKLLIQFQNNGVVDDSQLPKDRFSAERLKGVDSTLKIQPAKLEDSAVYLCASSLVRTEQFFGPGTRLTVL.

This clonotype came up many times. The chain has TRBV24-1 and TRBJ1-5; 7 positions agree with TRBD1. The CDR3 is 14 amino acids. V was clipped by 5 bases and J by 6 bases; unmatched bases: 6. The V gene's germline CDR1 is KGHDR and CDR2 SFDVKD. The chain's CDR3 is CATSGRGVGQPQHF. The CDR3 DNA reads TGTGCCACCAGTGGCAGGGGGGTAGGTCAGCCCCAGCATTTT.

At least ten counts were recorded for this clonotype. This chain connects TRBV11-2 to TRBJ2-5, with D perhaps TRBD1 (6 bases). The V gene's germline CDR1 is SGHAT and CDR2 FQNNGV. The CDR3 totals 16 residues. V was shortened by 0 bases and J by 4 bases, with 15 bases between the two germline ends. The CDR3 is CASSLESNRVGETQYF. The CDR3 region has the DNA TGTGCCAGCAGCTTAGAGTCAAACAGGGTAGGAGAGACCCAGTACTTC.

Many counts were recorded for this clonotype. The chain couples TRBV5-1 to TRBJ1-3, with TRBD1 as a possible D gene (5 bases). This CDR3 has 14 residues. V was pared by 4 bases and J by 3 bases, with 11 bases between. Germline-derived CDR1 and CDR2 are SGHRS and YFSETQ. In DNA form, the CDR3 reads TGCGCCAGCAGCCCCCTCGGGGGTGGAAACACCATATATTTT. Protein sequence: CASSPLGGGNTIYF.

This clonotype appeared many times. The chain couples TRBV5-1 to TRBJ1-4; 10 nucleotides line up with TRBD1. Germline V gene lookup returns CDR1 SGHRS and CDR2 YFSETQ. This CDR3 is 14 amino acids long. V shed 2 bases, J shed 7 bases, and the junction held 2 bases outside the gene matches. Written as DNA, the CDR3 is TGCGCCAGCAGCTTAGGACAGGGGGGTGAAAAACTGTTTTTT. Translation gives CASSLGQGGEKLFF.

The sample holds many counts of this clonotype. J is TRBJ2-7 and V is TRBV7-2; possibly TRBD2 for D (5 bases). Germline V gene data show CDR1 as SGHTA and CDR2 as FQGNSA. The CDR3 is 16 residues long. V was clipped by 8 bases and J by 1 base, with 21 bases between them. The CDR3 here is CASGRMTLLTSYEQYF. The CDR3 DNA follows: TGTGCCAGCGGGAGAATGACACTCTTAACTTCCTACGAGCAGTACTTC.

This clonotype was found many times. The chain recombines TRBV20-1 with TRBJ2-7; D possibly corresponds to TRBD1 (6 bases). V was clipped by 0 bases and J by 5 bases, with 17 bases between them. This CDR3 is 15 amino acids long. CDR1 and CDR2 (germline): DFQATT, SNEGSKA (reference sequence). The CDR3 spells CSARDWAGAVDEQYF. In DNA, the CDR3 is TGCAGTGCTAGAGATTGGGCAGGGGCGGTCGACGAGCAGTACTTC.

The table lists this clonotype with many counts. This chain joins TRBV11-2 and TRBJ1-1; 10 bases agree with TRBD1. J gave up 3 bases and V 2 bases, and 3 bases lay outside the gene matches. The CDR3 sequence is 15 residues long. Germline lookup yields CDR1 SGHAT and CDR2 FQNNGV. The CDR3 DNA is TGTGCCAGCAGCTTAAGGGGACAGGGGTACACTGAAGCTTTCTTT. Its protein product is CASSLRGQGYTEAFF.

Many counts were recorded for this clonotype. The chain is built from TRBV7-9 and TRBJ2-7; perhaps TRBD1 as D (5 bases). Germline assignment: CDR1 SEHNR and CDR2 FQNEAQ (reference sequence). V was shortened by 5 bases and J by 1 base, with 15 bases between the two germline ends. This CDR3 has 15 amino acids. The CDR3 here is CASSRTVSGSYEQYF. For the CDR3, the DNA is TGTGCCAGCAGCCGGACCGTTTCAGGGTCCTACGAGCAGTACTTC.

The table lists this clonotype with many counts. This chain joins TRBV5-1 and TRBJ2-7, with a tentative D call TRBD1 (6 bases). CDR1 and CDR2 (germline): SGHRS, YFSETQ. The CDR3 consists of 15 residues. The V end was cut by 4 bases, the J end by 5 bases, with 19 bases between. The CDR3 loop is CASSPGTPVVNEQYF. DNA of the CDR3: TGCGCCAGCAGCCCCGGGACACCCGTCGTCAACGAGCAGTACTTC.